This T cell receptor (beta chain) derives from a study of blood T cell repertoires in COVID-19. Looking at the study overall: Collection of acute and convalescent COVID-19 samples took place in the United States, Italy and Spain. In each case, the material was cDNA or gDNA derived from T cells, B-cell-depleted T cells, or PBMCs.

Germline CDR1 and CDR2: SGHVS and FNYEAQ. The CDR3 covers 15 residues. Trimming took off 6 bases at V and 1 base at J, with 15 bases between the two ends. Seattle patients were enrolled while actively infected and followed longitudinally. Generated by immunoSEQ multiplex PCR, the TCRdb table keeps only in-frame clones and is missing some. The sample shows about 320,000 clones, 89% of them seen only once. J is TRBJ1-1 and V is TRBV7-6; tentatively, D is TRBD1 (5 bases). The sample taken for sequencing was peripheral blood. The TCR comes from a woman aged 25 to 45 with COVID-19, enrolled during active disease. CDR3: CASSSFPQENTEAFF. The CDR3 coding sequence is TGTGCCAGCAGTTCCTTCCCACAGGAGAACACTGAAGCTTTCTTT.